The 18 T cell receptor beta chains below come from one sample, sequenced in a study of T cells in Graves' hyperthyroidism and ophthalmopathy (dated by TCRdb to about 2019). Library generation was performed with multiplex PCR. The run used an Illumina HiSeq 2000. TCR beta CDR3 regions were amplified from RNA transcripts. The first round of RT-PCR for the TCR CDR3 was performed with the HTBI primer set and the Qiagen OneStep RT-PCR kit. TCRdb passed the public sequencing reads through fastp at Q25 and MiXCR, retaining productive beta sequences. Every entry covers one CDR3 protein and lists the most common genes and DNA from its rows. In all, the sample holds approximately 300,000 distinct CDR3 sequences, and 16% of those were seen once. The ten largest clones capture around a third of the sample. The sequenced sample consisted of blood. The receptors were gathered from a man aged 25-45 years with Graves' hyperthyroidism.

Regarding this clonotype: Germline and junction disagree at one end, which may indicate a read error. The V call is TRBV11-3, the J call TRBJ2-3; 9 bases line up with TRBD2. CDR1 and CDR2 from the germline V gene are SGHNT and YENEEA. This CDR3 has 16 residues. This CDR3 is CASSQAGTSTADTQYF. The DNA for the CDR3 is TGCGCCAGCAGCCAAGCCGGGACTAGCACCGCAGATACGCAGTATTTT.

This clonotype occurred many times. The chain couples TRBV5-1 to TRBJ2-1; 8 bases align to TRBD1. Germline trimming cut 1 base from V and 0 bases from J; bases unmatched to any gene: 3. The CDR3 length is 16 residues. CDR1 and CDR2 from the germline V gene are SGHRS and YFSETQ. The CDR3 nucleotides read TGCGCCAGCAGCTTGTGGGGACAGGACTCCTACAATGAGCAGTTCTTC. This translates into CASSLWGQDSYNEQFF.

This clonotype was seen at least ten times. V usage is TRBV28 and J usage is TRBJ2-3, with TRBD2 matching 13 bases. CDR1 MDHEN and CDR2 SYDVKM come from the germline V gene. V dropped 0 bases and J dropped 3; count of bases not matched to a gene: 12. This CDR3 is built from 20 residues. DNA for the CDR3: TGTGCCAGCAGTTTATGGTTTACTAGCGGGAGGGCCAGGGAGACAGATACGCAGTATTTT. Translating it yields CASSLWFTSGRARETDTQYF.

This clonotype was observed at least ten times. The V and J genes are TRBV7-3 and TRBJ2-3; TRBD1 might be the D (6 bases). This CDR3 is 15 amino acids long. Trimming left V 5 bases short and J 0 bases short, with 12 bases between. The germline CDR1 and CDR2 sequences are SGHTA and FQGTGA. CDR3 sequence: CASSKQGPSTDTQYF. CDR3 sequence (DNA): TGTGCCAGCAGCAAACAGGGTCCTAGCACAGATACGCAGTATTTT. Combining the CDR3 with reference TRBV7-3 and TRBJ2-3 gives the whole variable domain GAGVSQTPSNKVTEKGKYVELRCDPISGHTALYWYRQSLGQGPEFLIYFQGTGAADDSGLPNDRFFAVRPEGSVSTLKIQRTERGDSAVYLCASSKQGPSTDTQYFGPGTRLTVL.

The rearrangement joins TRBV4-2 to TRBJ2-7, with D perhaps matching TRBD2 (6 bases). Germline loops: CDR1 LGHNA, CDR2 YNFKEQ. This CDR3 has 15 residues. Trimming left V 8 bases short and J 4 bases short, with 21 bases between. The chain's CDR3 is CASGTDRLGRYEQYF. The CDR3 nucleotides are TGTGCCAGCGGGACGGACCGTTTGGGGAGGTACGAGCAGTACTTC.

This clonotype was seen at least ten times. The chain carries TRBV29-1 and TRBJ1-1; a possible D gene is TRBD1 (6 bases). This CDR3 is 15 amino acids long. Germline V lookup: CDR1 SQVTM, CDR2 ANQGSEA. Between the trimmed V and J ends, which lost 6 bases and 3 bases, there was a span of 20 bases. The CDR3 nucleotides are TGCAGCGTCCAAAGGGGGGGAGGTGGAGACACTGAAGCTTTCTTT. The encoded protein is CSVQRGGGGDTEAFF. Supplemented by reference TRBV29-1 and TRBJ1-1, the full variable domain reads SAVISQKPSRDICQRGTSLTIQCQVDSQVTMMFWYRQQPGQSLTLIATANQGSEATYESGFVIDKFPISRPNLTFSTLTVSNMSPEDSSIYLCSVQRGGGGDTEAFFGQGTRLTVV.

At least ten counts were recorded for this clonotype. The V gene is TRBV28, the J gene TRBJ2-1; D is uncertain. The CDR3 runs 15 residues. V lost 5 bases, J lost 0 bases, and 11 bases lay in between. Germline CDR1 reads MDHEN; CDR2 reads SYDVKM. CDR3 coding DNA: TGTGCCAGCAGTCCAGACACCCTCTCCTACAATGAGCAGTTCTTC. Protein: CASSPDTLSYNEQFF. The variable domain in full, with the rest retrieved from reference TRBV28 and TRBJ2-1, is DVKVTQSSRYLVKRTGEKVFLECVQDMDHENMFWYRQDPGLGLRLIYFSYDVKMKEKGDIPEGYSVSREKKERFSLILESASTNQTSMYLCASSPDTLSYNEQFFGPGTRLTVL.

This clonotype was seen at least ten times. V usage is TRBV2 and J usage is TRBJ2-1; D is ambiguous. The ends were cut back, 1 base at V and 9 bases at J, with 10 bases in the middle. The CDR3 is 13 residues long. Germline CDR1 reads SNHLY; CDR2 reads FYNNEI. CDR3 amino acids: CASSEVTSSEQFF. DNA for the CDR3: TGTGCCAGCAGTGAAGTCACGTCTTCTGAGCAGTTCTTC.

This clonotype has at least ten counts. This chain uses TRBV5-5 with TRBJ2-7, with D unclear. Trimming stripped 4 bases from V and 6 bases from J, with 8 bases between. The V gene's germline CDR1 is SGHKS and CDR2 YYEKEE (reference sequence). This CDR3 contains 11 residues. The CDR3 protein is CASSRLFEQYF. CDR3 nucleotide sequence: TGTGCCAGCAGCCGATTGTTCGAGCAGTACTTC. The full variable domain, rest sourced from reference TRBV5-5 and TRBJ2-7, is DAGVTQSPTHLIKTRGQQVTLRCSPISGHKSVSWYQQVLGQGPQFIFQYYEKEERGRGNFPDRFSARQFPNYSSELNVNALLLGDSALYLCASSRLFEQYFGPGTRLTVT.

The CDR3 DNA follows: TGCGCCAGCAGCTTGGAACCCGCGGGGACCCAGTACTTC. This translates into CASSLEPAGTQYF. The chain couples TRBV5-1 to TRBJ2-5; weak D call: TRBD2 (5 bases). V lost 0 bases, J lost 7 bases, and 10 bases lay in between. Germline V gene lookup returns CDR1 SGHRS and CDR2 YFSETQ. The CDR3 contains 13 residues. The full variable domain, with the rest looked up from reference TRBV5-1 and TRBJ2-5, is KAGVTQTPRYLIKTRGQQVTLSCSPISGHRSVSWYQQTPGQGLQFLFEYFSETQRNKGNFPGRFSGRQFSNSRSEMNVSTLELGDSALYLCASSLEPAGTQYFGPGTRLLVL.

This clonotype was seen at least ten times. This rearrangement joins TRBV27 to TRBJ1-1, with 9 positions matching TRBD1. From germline, CDR1 is MNHEY and CDR2 SMNVEV (reference sequence). Trimming cost V 9 bases and J 3 bases; bases outside gene matches: 8. The CDR3 has 14 amino acids. The CDR3 DNA sequence: TGTGCCAGTCTCCGGACAGGGGTTGACACTGAAGCTTTCTTT. The encoded protein is CASLRTGVDTEAFF.

This clonotype was seen repeatedly, ten times or more. The chain recombines TRBV11-2 with TRBJ2-1, with TRBD2 matching 7 bases. Germline loops: CDR1 SGHAT, CDR2 FQNNGV. After removal of 2 bases from V and 7 bases from J, the junction contained 8 bases not matched to a gene. This CDR3 spans 15 amino acids. CDR3 protein: CASSLRSLGGNEQFF. The CDR3, as DNA: TGTGCCAGCAGCTTAAGGTCCCTCGGGGGGAATGAGCAGTTCTTC. Using reference TRBV11-2 and TRBJ2-1 for the parts outside the CDR3, the full variable domain is EAGVAQSPRYKIIEKRQSVAFWCNPISGHATLYWYQQILGQGPKLLIQFQNNGVVDDSQLPKDRFSAERLKGVDSTLKIQPAKLEDSAVYLCASSLRSLGGNEQFFGPGTRLTVL.

This chain connects TRBV5-1 to TRBJ1-1; tentative D call: TRBD1 (5 bases). The CDR3 is 15 amino acids. Germline lookup yields CDR1 SGHRS and CDR2 YFSETQ. V shed 3 bases and J shed 4 bases, with 16 bases lying between them. CDR3 in DNA: TGCGCCAGCAGCTGGGTGACAGTACGGAGCACTGAAGCTTTCTTT. This codes for CASSWVTVRSTEAFF.

This rearrangement joins TRBV20-1 to TRBJ1-2; 7 bases fit TRBD1. CDR3 length: 13 residues. V shed 4 bases and J 4 bases; nucleotides not matched to a gene: 6. In germline, CDR1 is DFQATT, CDR2 SNEGSKA (reference sequence). The CDR3 DNA reads TGCAGTGCTACTAGACAGGGCGGCTATGGCTACACCTTC. Protein: CSATRQGGYGYTF.

This clonotype has a count of ten or more. The rearrangement uses TRBV3-1 and TRBJ2-5; 9 bases align to TRBD2. The germline CDR1 and CDR2 sequences are LGHDT and YNNKEL (reference sequence). The CDR3 consists of 13 residues. The junction had 6 bases not matched to a gene; V was cut back by 3 bases and J by 10 bases. In nucleotides, the CDR3 is TGTGCCAGCAGCCAGGGCGGGAGGGCAGGCCAGTACTTC. Translating gives CASSQGGRAGQYF.

This clonotype was counted ten times or more. This sequence joins TRBV12-3 or TRBV12-4 and TRBJ2-3, with D perhaps TRBD1 or TRBD2 (5 bases each). Between the trimmed V and J ends, which lost 6 bases and 5 bases, there was a span of 15 bases. The CDR3 contains 14 residues. The CDR3 here is CASRPGPAGDTQYF. CDR3 DNA: TGTGCCAGCAGACCGGGACCCGCTGGAGATACGCAGTATTTT.

This clonotype has more than one count but fewer than ten. The V and J genes are TRBV20-1 and TRBJ1-4, with D perhaps TRBD1 (5 bases). CDR1 is DFQATT and CDR2 is SNEGSKA in the germline V gene (reference sequence). With 1 base removed from V and 8 bases from J, the gap between germline ends came to 14 bases. This CDR3 comprises 14 residues. CDR3 sequence reads: CSARADITLEKLFF. CDR3 sequence (DNA): TGCAGTGCTAGAGCGGACATTACTTTGGAAAAACTGTTTTTT.

At least ten counts were recorded for this clonotype. CDR3 sequence reads: CASSRAGEPYNEQFF. In DNA, the CDR3 is TGCGCCAGCAGTCGAGCGGGAGAGCCCTACAATGAGCAGTTCTTC. This rearrangement joins TRBV5-1 to TRBJ2-1, with 8 bases fitting TRBD2. Germline CDR1 reads SGHRS; CDR2 reads YFSETQ. V was clipped by 5 bases and J by 2 bases; unmatched bases: 6. CDR3 length equals 15 residues.